A selection of T cell receptor beta chains follows, all from one sample in a study of control samples from healthy donors and cancer patients. Clones were sequenced by immunoSEQ multiplex PCR, and TCRdb holds only the in-frame ones, with some missing. In the table there are 170,000 or so clones, just under 95% of which are singletons. The specimen was blood. The source of these receptors is a woman aged 40 to 50 in good health. CDR3s include the opening cysteine and the closing phenylalanine or tryptophan. D genes are given only for firm matches. Clone size is shown for a subset of rows, as once, few, many or a class of expanded clone.

d_call: NA
clone_size: few
j_call: TRBJ2-7
v_call: TRBV5-4
cdr3_nt: TGTGCCAGCAGCTTGAAGGGGACGGTGCGGGAGCAGTACTTC
cdr3_aa: CASSLKGTVREQYF

d_call: NA
clone_size: NA
j_call: TRBJ1-2
v_call: TRBV3-1/TRBV3-2
cdr3_nt: TGTGCCAGCAGCCCGGGACGGTCTTATGGCTACACCTTC
cdr3_aa: CASSPGRSYGYTF

d_call: NA
clone_size: once
j_call: TRBJ2-3
v_call: TRBV4-3
cdr3_nt: TGCGCCAGCAGTTTGACACGGGGCTACACAGATACGCAGTATTTT
cdr3_aa: CASSLTRGYTDTQYF

d_call: NA
clone_size: NA
j_call: TRBJ1-2
v_call: TRBV19
cdr3_nt: TGTGCCAGTTCATCAACCAGCGGCTACACCTTC
cdr3_aa: CASSSTSGYTF

d_call: NA
clone_size: NA
j_call: TRBJ1-6
v_call: TRBV6-6
cdr3_nt: TGTGCCAGCAGTCCTACGGGGCCCTATAATTCACCCCTCCACTTT
cdr3_aa: CASSPTGPYNSPLHF

d_call: NA
clone_size: NA
j_call: TRBJ1-3
v_call: TRBV19
cdr3_nt: TGTGCCAGTAGTGTATCTCACTGGAGGGGAAACACCATATATTTT
cdr3_aa: CASSVSHWRGNTIYF

d_call: TRBD1
clone_size: few
j_call: TRBJ1-2
v_call: TRBV30
cdr3_nt: TGTGCCTGGAACCCGGGACAGTTTAACTATGGCTACACCTTC
cdr3_aa: CAWNPGQFNYGYTF

d_call: NA
clone_size: NA
j_call: TRBJ2-3
v_call: TRBV7-2
cdr3_nt: TGTGCCAGCAGCACGCAGGTTACAGATACGCAGTATTTT
cdr3_aa: CASSTQVTDTQYF

d_call: NA
clone_size: NA
j_call: TRBJ1-4
v_call: TRBV29-1
cdr3_nt: TGCAGCGCCAAGTCGCAGGATTCAACTAATGAAAAACTGTTTTTT
cdr3_aa: CSAKSQDSTNEKLFF

d_call: NA
clone_size: NA
j_call: TRBJ1-2
v_call: TRBV20-1
cdr3_nt: TGCAGTACAACTGCGGGTGATGGCTACACCTTC
cdr3_aa: CSTTAGDGYTF

d_call: TRBD2
clone_size: NA
j_call: TRBJ2-2
v_call: TRBV7-2
cdr3_nt: TGTGCCAGCAGCTTACAAACTAGCGGGAGGGGGGCCGGGGAGCTGTTTTTT
cdr3_aa: CASSLQTSGRGAGELFF

d_call: TRBD1
clone_size: NA
j_call: TRBJ1-5
v_call: TRBV6-5
cdr3_nt: TGTGCCAGCAGCCAGGGACAGGGGGCACAGCAGCCCCAGCATTTT
cdr3_aa: CASSQGQGAQQPQHF

d_call: NA
clone_size: NA
j_call: TRBJ1-2
v_call: TRBV7-2
cdr3_nt: TGTGCCAGCAGCCCCACATTAGGTGCGGCCCCCCGCGGCTACACCTTC
cdr3_aa: CASSPTLGAAPRGYTF

d_call: NA
clone_size: NA
j_call: TRBJ2-2
v_call: TRBV24-1
cdr3_nt: TGTGCCACCAGTGGATCGAACACCGGGGAGCTGTTTTTT
cdr3_aa: CATSGSNTGELFF

d_call: NA
clone_size: once
j_call: TRBJ1-1
v_call: TRBV14
cdr3_nt: TGTGCCAGCAGCCCGTCGGGAGGAAGATGGGGGGCGCGGACTGAAGCTTTCTTT
cdr3_aa: CASSPSGGRWGARTEAFF

d_call: TRBD2
clone_size: NA
j_call: TRBJ2-1
v_call: TRBV5-4
cdr3_nt: TGTGCCAGCAGCCGGACGGCGACTAGCTCAAGCTCCTACAATGAGCAGTTCTTC
cdr3_aa: CASSRTATSSSSYNEQFF

d_call: TRBD1
clone_size: NA
j_call: TRBJ1-5
v_call: TRBV27
cdr3_nt: TGTGCCAGCAGCCGCCGGGGAGGGGGCGTTGGCAATCAGCCCCAGCATTTT
cdr3_aa: CASSRRGGGVGNQPQHF

d_call: NA
clone_size: NA
j_call: TRBJ2-1
v_call: TRBV18
cdr3_nt: TGTGCCAGCTCACCGGGGCAGGGGTCCAATGAGCAGTTCTTC
cdr3_aa: CASSPGQGSNEQFF

d_call: TRBD1
clone_size: once
j_call: TRBJ1-1
v_call: TRBV5-1
cdr3_nt: TGCGCCAGCAGCCCTGAACCCGACAGGGGCACTGAAGCTTTCTTT
cdr3_aa: CASSPEPDRGTEAFF

d_call: NA
clone_size: NA
j_call: TRBJ1-1
v_call: TRBV20-1
cdr3_nt: TGCAGAGCCCAGGGTGGGACTGAAGCTTTCTTT
cdr3_aa: CRAQGGTEAFF

d_call: NA
clone_size: NA
j_call: TRBJ2-7
v_call: TRBV7-9
cdr3_nt: TGTGCCAGCAGCATCTTATCCTACGAGCAGTACTTC
cdr3_aa: CASSILSYEQYF

d_call: NA
clone_size: NA
j_call: TRBJ2-1
v_call: TRBV6-1
cdr3_nt: TGTGCCAGCAGTGAACTGGCGCCGAGCTCCTACAATGAGCAGTTCTTC
cdr3_aa: CASSELAPSSYNEQFF

d_call: NA
clone_size: NA
j_call: TRBJ2-2
v_call: TRBV19
cdr3_nt: TGTGCCAGTAGTATCAGGGACCAGCGCGCCGGGGAGCTGTTTTTT
cdr3_aa: CASSIRDQRAGELFF

d_call: TRBD2
clone_size: NA
j_call: TRBJ2-4
v_call: TRBV6-2/TRBV6-3
cdr3_nt: TGTGCCAGCAGTCAACCGGGACTAGCTGTAGCCAAAAACATTCAGTACTTC
cdr3_aa: CASSQPGLAVAKNIQYF

d_call: TRBD1
clone_size: once
j_call: TRBJ1-2
v_call: TRBV4-2
cdr3_nt: TGTGCCAGCAGCCAAGAGCTCCGACCGGGACAGGCTTATGGCTACACCTTC
cdr3_aa: CASSQELRPGQAYGYTF

d_call: NA
clone_size: NA
j_call: TRBJ2-5
v_call: TRBV28
cdr3_nt: TGTGCCAGCAGTTTGGGCAGCCAAGAGACCCAGTACTTC
cdr3_aa: CASSLGSQETQYF

d_call: NA
clone_size: NA
j_call: TRBJ2-7
v_call: TRBV12-3/TRBV12-4
cdr3_nt: TGTGCCAGCAAACTACAGGGTTACGAGCAGTACTTC
cdr3_aa: CASKLQGYEQYF

d_call: TRBD1
clone_size: NA
j_call: TRBJ2-5
v_call: TRBV7-3
cdr3_nt: TGTGCCAGCAGCTTACGCCATTCAGGGGGCGCTCGGGAGACCCAGTACTTC
cdr3_aa: CASSLRHSGGARETQYF

d_call: NA
clone_size: once
j_call: TRBJ1-4
v_call: TRBV12-5
cdr3_nt: TGTGCTAGTGGTTTGGCGGGGAGTGCCGAAAAACTGTTTTTT
cdr3_aa: CASGLAGSAEKLFF

d_call: NA
clone_size: NA
j_call: TRBJ2-1
v_call: TRBV27
cdr3_nt: TGTGCCAGCAGTTTATTGGCGGGGAGCTCCTACAATGAGCAGTTCTTC
cdr3_aa: CASSLLAGSSYNEQFF

d_call: TRBD2
clone_size: NA
j_call: TRBJ2-1
v_call: TRBV6-5
cdr3_nt: TGTGCCAGCAGTTACTCTCGGGGGGGAATAAATGAGCAGTTCTTC
cdr3_aa: CASSYSRGGINEQFF

d_call: TRBD1
clone_size: NA
j_call: TRBJ2-2
v_call: TRBV7-9
cdr3_nt: TGTGCCAGCGGGCCCGCGACAGGGCGTACCGGGGAGCTGTTTTTT
cdr3_aa: CASGPATGRTGELFF

d_call: NA
clone_size: NA
j_call: TRBJ1-6
v_call: TRBV10-3
cdr3_nt: TGTGCCATCAGTGACGCTCAGGCCAATTCACCCCTCCACTTT
cdr3_aa: CAISDAQANSPLHF

d_call: NA
clone_size: NA
j_call: TRBJ1-5
v_call: TRBV15
cdr3_nt: TGTGCCACCAAGGGGCAGGGAAGTCGGCCCCAGCATTTT
cdr3_aa: CATKGQGSRPQHF

d_call: TRBD1
clone_size: NA
j_call: TRBJ1-4
v_call: TRBV25-1
cdr3_nt: TGTGCCAGCAGTGAGGAGGGGGCCTTAGGCGAAAAACTGTTTTTT
cdr3_aa: CASSEEGALGEKLFF

d_call: TRBD1
clone_size: NA
j_call: TRBJ1-4
v_call: TRBV27
cdr3_nt: TGTGCCAGCAGTTGGGGGACAGGGGCGCGAAAACTGTTTTTT
cdr3_aa: CASSWGTGARKLFF

d_call: NA
clone_size: NA
j_call: TRBJ1-1
v_call: TRBV12-3/TRBV12-4
cdr3_nt: TGTGCCAGCAGTTTCACAGGGCCCACTGAAGCTTTCTTT
cdr3_aa: CASSFTGPTEAFF

d_call: NA
clone_size: few
j_call: TRBJ1-1
v_call: TRBV5-6
cdr3_nt: TGTGCCAGCAGCTCCTCGGGACTCCTGAACACTGAAGCTTTCTTT
cdr3_aa: CASSSSGLLNTEAFF

d_call: TRBD1
clone_size: NA
j_call: TRBJ1-2
v_call: TRBV6-5
cdr3_nt: TGTGCCAGCAGTTACCAGGACAGGGTAGGAGGCTACACCTTC
cdr3_aa: CASSYQDRVGGYTF

d_call: TRBD1
clone_size: NA
j_call: TRBJ2-7
v_call: TRBV2
cdr3_nt: TGTGCCAGCAAAACAGGGGATACCTACGAGCAGTACTTC
cdr3_aa: CASKTGDTYEQYF

d_call: TRBD2
clone_size: NA
j_call: TRBJ2-2
v_call: TRBV29-1
cdr3_nt: TGCAGCGCCTCACGGGGGGCGAACACCGGGGAGCTGTTTTTT
cdr3_aa: CSASRGANTGELFF

d_call: TRBD1
clone_size: NA
j_call: TRBJ1-2
v_call: TRBV27
cdr3_nt: TGTGCCAGCAGTTCGGACAGGGCCCGAGGCGGCTATGGCTACACCTTC
cdr3_aa: CASSSDRARGGYGYTF

d_call: NA
clone_size: NA
j_call: TRBJ1-5
v_call: TRBV12-3/TRBV12-4
cdr3_nt: TGTGCCAGCTTGGTTACCGCAAATCAGCCCCAGCATTTT
cdr3_aa: CASLVTANQPQHF